The 16 T cell receptor beta chains presented below share a single source sample, sequenced in a study of blood T cell repertoires in COVID-19. This table comes from immunoSEQ multiplex PCR, and its TCRdb copy is limited to in-frame clones, with some not included. This sample has about 300,000 clones, with roughly 89% found just once. Sequencing used PBMCs or T cells enriched from blood (not recorded which). The receptors originated from a woman between 40 and 50 years old who had recovered from COVID-19.

CDR3 nucleotide sequence: TGTGCCAGCAGTGATCAACATAGCTTAACGCAGAGCAATCAGCCCCAGCATTTT. Translation gives CASSDQHSLTQSNQPQHF. The chain employs TRBV25-1 and TRBJ1-5, with D uncertain. The germline V gene has CDR1 MGHDK and CDR2 SYGVNS. The V end lost 3 bases, the J end lost 1 base, and 19 bases lay between the germline ends. This CDR3 is 18 amino acids long. The whole variable domain, remainder taken from reference TRBV25-1 and TRBJ1-5, is EADIYQTPRYLVIGTGKKITLECSQTMGHDKMYWYQQDPGMELHLIHYSYGVNSTEKGDLSSESTVSRIRTEHFPLTLESARPSHTSQYLCASSDQHSLTQSNQPQHFGDGTRLSIL.

The chain is built from TRBV11-2 and TRBJ1-5; D uncertain. Germline loops: CDR1 SGHAT, CDR2 FQNNGV. CDR3 length: 14 amino acids. The V gene lost 2 bases and the J gene lost 4 bases, with 9 bases spanning the gap. CDR3 coding DNA: TGTGCCAGCAGCTTAAGGCGGACTAATCAGCCCCAGCATTTT. Its translation is CASSLRRTNQPQHF.

The V gene is TRBV24-1, the J gene TRBJ2-1; the D gene is possibly TRBD1 (6 bases). Germline CDR1 reads KGHDR; CDR2 reads SFDVKD. This CDR3 is built from 16 residues. Trimming took off 0 bases at V and 3 bases at J, with 11 bases between the two ends. CDR3 DNA sequence: TGTGCCACCAGTGATTTGCGCAGGGGCGACTACAATGAGCAGTTCTTC. Its translation: CATSDLRRGDYNEQFF.

The V and J genes are TRBV7-8 and TRBJ2-7; 7 nucleotides line up with TRBD2. Germline V gives CDR1 SGHVS, CDR2 FQNEAQ. The V and J ends lost 3 bases and 2 bases, in that order; junction bases with no gene match: 13. This CDR3 has 17 amino acids. This chain's CDR3 is CASSFPGRDYGTYEQYF. The CDR3 DNA reads as TGTGCCAGCAGCTTCCCGGGCCGGGACTACGGAACCTACGAGCAGTACTTC.

A few counts support this clone. V gene TRBV9 combines with J gene TRBJ2-1; no reliable D call. V was clipped by 4 bases and J by 3 bases, with 14 bases between them. CDR3 length equals 15 residues. CDR1 SGDLS and CDR2 YYNGEE come from the germline V gene. The CDR3 loop reads CASSPYPQDYNEQFF. CDR3 nucleotide sequence: TGTGCCAGCAGCCCCTACCCCCAGGACTACAATGAGCAGTTCTTC.

The chain recombines TRBV27 with TRBJ2-2; 12 bases are a match to TRBD2. Germline trimming cut 5 bases from V and 9 bases from J; bases unmatched to any gene: 7. The CDR3 has 15 residues. Germline V CDR1 and CDR2: MNHEY, SMNVEV (reference sequence). DNA for the CDR3: TGTGCCAGCAGTCAGCTAGCGGGGGGGCCCCGGGAGCTGTTTTTT. This encodes CASSQLAGGPRELFF.

CDR3 nucleotides: TGCGCCAGCAGCCGGCAGCAGGATAACTATGGCTACACCTTC. It specifies CASSRQQDNYGYTF. V usage is TRBV4-1 and J usage is TRBJ1-2; D ambiguous. The CDR3 runs to 14 residues. Trimming stripped 4 bases from V and 1 base from J, with 10 bases between. Germline V CDR1 and CDR2: MGHRA, YSYEKL.

V gene TRBV30 combines with J gene TRBJ2-6; D not certain. Trimming cost V 1 base and J 4 bases, with 11 bases left between them. Germline CDR1 is GTSNPN and CDR2 is SVGIG (reference sequence). This CDR3 region has 15 residues. The DNA of the CDR3 is TGTGCCTGGAGTGCTACGAAATTGGGGGCCAACGTCCTGACTTTC. Translated, it gives CAWSATKLGANVLTF.

In this sample, this clone turned up once. The rearrangement joins TRBV11-3 to TRBJ2-1; D is possibly TRBD2 (7 bases). The CDR3 has 15 residues. Trimming took 2 bases from V and 4 from J, leaving 12 bases between them. Germline loops: CDR1 SGHNT, CDR2 YENEEA. CDR3 bases: TGTGCCAGCAGCTTAAGGGGGGGTAATTACAATGAGCAGTTCTTC. Encoded protein: CASSLRGGNYNEQFF.

The chain joins TRBV18 to TRBJ1-5, with D hard to call. Germline V gene lookup returns CDR1 KGHSH and CDR2 LQKENI. With 3 bases removed from V and 2 bases from J, the gap between germline ends came to 14 bases. The CDR3 spans 16 residues. This CDR3 is CASSPNTGAGNQPQHF. The CDR3 DNA follows: TGTGCCAGCTCACCTAATACGGGAGCCGGCAATCAGCCCCAGCATTTT.

The chain is built from TRBV5-1 and TRBJ2-7; 11 nucleotides match TRBD2. In germline, CDR1 is SGHRS, CDR2 YFSETQ. V was pared by 4 bases and J by 2 bases, with 14 bases of the junction left unmatched. The CDR3 totals 18 residues. CDR3 loop: CASSRAGTSGLSPYEQYF. CDR3 DNA: TGCGCCAGCAGCAGGGCCGGGACTAGCGGCCTTTCTCCCTACGAGCAGTACTTC.

J is TRBJ2-1 and V is TRBV9; no clear D. The CDR3 length is 13 residues. Trimming cost V 3 bases and J 2 bases, with 6 bases left between them. CDR1 is SGDLS and CDR2 is YYNGEE in the germline V gene. CDR3 sequence reads: CASSGLPYNEQFF. The CDR3 region has the DNA TGTGCCAGCAGCGGACTTCCCTACAATGAGCAGTTCTTC.

This chain links TRBV11-3 with TRBJ2-1; 14 bases are shared with TRBD2. The V gene's germline CDR1 is SGHNT and CDR2 YENEEA. Unmatched junction bases numbered 5, after V lost 5 bases and J lost 8 bases. The CDR3 extends over 15 amino acids. In DNA, the CDR3 is TGTGCCAGCAGCGAAGGACTAGCGGGAGGCCATGAGCAGTTCTTC. Its translation: CASSEGLAGGHEQFF.

This sequence joins TRBV27 and TRBJ1-2, with 8 bases lining up with TRBD1. Trimming took 3 bases from V and 4 from J; bases not matched to a gene: 22. The CDR3 contains 20 residues. CDR1 and CDR2 from the germline V gene are MNHEY and SMNVEV (reference sequence). Here the CDR3 DNA reads TGTGCCAGCAGTTTTTATCAGAATGACAGGGGCCACATAGTGTTCTATGGCTACACCTTC. This encodes CASSFYQNDRGHIVFYGYTF.

This clone was counted between two and nine times. The V call is TRBV19, the J call TRBJ1-2, with D uncertain. V lost 5 bases and J lost 8, with 18 bases in between. In germline, CDR1 is LNHDA, CDR2 SQIVND (reference sequence). CDR3 length equals 14 residues. Here the CDR3 reads CASSRTDTVRGYTF. DNA for the CDR3: TGTGCCAGTAGTCGGACTGACACGGTGAGAGGCTACACCTTC.

The V and J genes are TRBV10-3 and TRBJ2-7; TRBD2 aligns across 11 bases. The CDR3 runs to 14 residues. Unmatched junction bases numbered 2, after V lost 4 bases and J lost 3 bases. CDR1 and CDR2 from the germline V gene are ENHRY and SYGVKD. As DNA, the CDR3 is TGTGCCATCAGTGCAACTAGCGGGAGCTACGAGCAGTACTTC. Residues: CAISATSGSYEQYF.